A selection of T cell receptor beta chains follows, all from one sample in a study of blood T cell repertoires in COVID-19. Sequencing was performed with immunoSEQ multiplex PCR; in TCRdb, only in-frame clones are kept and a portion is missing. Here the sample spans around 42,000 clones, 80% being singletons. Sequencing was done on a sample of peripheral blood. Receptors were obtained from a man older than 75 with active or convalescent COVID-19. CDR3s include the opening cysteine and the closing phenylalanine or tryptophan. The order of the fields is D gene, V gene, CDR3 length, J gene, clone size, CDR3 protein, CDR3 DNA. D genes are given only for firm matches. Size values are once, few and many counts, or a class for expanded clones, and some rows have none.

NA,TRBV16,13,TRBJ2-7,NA,CASSQSKSGLEYF,TGTGCCAGCAGCCAATCAAAGTCCGGTCTAGAGTACTTC
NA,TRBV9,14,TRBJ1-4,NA,CASSVEAGDEKLFF,TGTGCCAGCAGCGTAGAGGCAGGGGATGAAAAACTGTTTTTT
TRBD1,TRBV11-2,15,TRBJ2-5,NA,CASRVPGTGDETQYF,TGTGCCAGCAGGGTTCCCGGGACAGGGGACGAGACCCAGTACTTC
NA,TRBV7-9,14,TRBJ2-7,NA,CASSSQGGGYEQYF,TGTGCCAGCAGCTCACAGGGTGGAGGCTACGAGCAGTACTTC
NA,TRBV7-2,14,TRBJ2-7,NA,CASSAQGGSYEQYF,TGTGCCAGCAGCGCGCAGGGGGGAAGCTACGAGCAGTACTTC
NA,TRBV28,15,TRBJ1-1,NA,CASSLEGGVNTEAFF,TGTGCCAGCAGTCTCGAAGGGGGGGTGAACACTGAAGCTTTCTTT
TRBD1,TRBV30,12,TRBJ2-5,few,CAWGTGKETQYF,TGTGCCTGGGGGACAGGCAAAGAGACCCAGTACTTC
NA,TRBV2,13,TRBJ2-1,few,CASSEETYNEQFF,TGTGCCAGCAGTGAAGAGACTTACAATGAGCAGTTCTTC
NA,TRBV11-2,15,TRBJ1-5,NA,CASSLDHGSNQPQHF,TGTGCCAGCAGCTTAGATCACGGGTCCAATCAGCCCCAGCATTTT
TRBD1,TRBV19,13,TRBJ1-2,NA,CASSIRDRDSYTF,TGTGCCAGTAGTATCCGGGACAGGGATAGCTACACCTTC
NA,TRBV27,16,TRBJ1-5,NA,CASSLYRGASNQPQHF,TGTGCCAGCAGTTTATACCGGGGGGCAAGCAATCAGCCCCAGCATTTT
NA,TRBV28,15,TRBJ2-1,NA,CASRDWGGTYNEQFF,TGTGCCAGCAGGGATTGGGGAGGAACCTACAATGAGCAGTTCTTC
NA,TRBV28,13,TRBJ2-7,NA,CASSLGTGYEQYF,TGTGCCAGCAGTTTAGGTACCGGCTACGAGCAGTACTTC
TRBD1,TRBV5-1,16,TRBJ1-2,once,CASSFGDRVSVYGYTF,TGCGCCAGCAGCTTTGGGGACAGGGTGTCCGTCTATGGCTACACCTTC
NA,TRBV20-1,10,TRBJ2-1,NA,CSPQANEQFF,TGCAGTCCCCAGGCAAATGAGCAGTTCTTC
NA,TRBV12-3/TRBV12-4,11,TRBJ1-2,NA,CASSFYYGYTF,TGTGCCAGCAGTTTCTACTATGGCTACACCTTC
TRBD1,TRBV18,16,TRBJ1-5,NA,CASSLTGEYSNQPQHF,TGTGCCAGCTCTTTGACAGGGGAATATAGCAATCAGCCCCAGCATTTT
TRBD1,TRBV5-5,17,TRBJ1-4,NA,CASSLRTGGTTNEKLFF,TGTGCCAGCAGCTTACGGACAGGGGGCACAACTAATGAAAAACTGTTTTTT
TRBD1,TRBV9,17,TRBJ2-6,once,CASSPQTGGHGANVLTF,TGTGCCAGCAGCCCGCAGACAGGGGGCCATGGGGCCAACGTCCTGACTTTC
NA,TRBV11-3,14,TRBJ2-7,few,CASSLEAGPGEQYF,TGTGCCAGCAGCTTAGAGGCAGGGCCCGGTGAGCAGTACTTC
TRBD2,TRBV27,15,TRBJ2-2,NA,CASSLPYSGSGELFF,TGTGCCAGCAGTCTACCCTATAGCGGGAGCGGGGAGCTGTTTTTT
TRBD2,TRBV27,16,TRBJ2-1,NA,CASTLRLAGGGNEQFF,TGTGCCAGCACCCTACGACTAGCGGGGGGGGGCAATGAGCAGTTCTTC
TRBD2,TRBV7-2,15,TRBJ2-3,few,CASSLERLATDTQYF,TGTGCCAGCAGCTTAGAACGACTAGCGACAGATACGCAGTATTTT
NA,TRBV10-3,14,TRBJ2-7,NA,CAISEDGVSYEQYF,TGTGCCATCAGTGAGGACGGGGTTTCCTACGAGCAGTACTTC
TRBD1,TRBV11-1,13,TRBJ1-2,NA,CASSRQGNYGYTF,TGTGCCAGCAGTCGACAGGGGAACTATGGCTACACCTTC
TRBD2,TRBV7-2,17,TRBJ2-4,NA,CASSDPGLDPAKNIQYF,TGTGCCAGCAGCGATCCGGGACTAGATCCTGCCAAAAACATTCAGTACTTC
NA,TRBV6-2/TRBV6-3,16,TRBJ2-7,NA,CASSYPQAEGTYEQYF,TGTGCCAGCAGTTACCCACAGGCGGAGGGCACATACGAGCAGTACTTC
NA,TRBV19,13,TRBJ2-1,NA,CASSFGLNNEQFF,TGTGCCAGTAGTTTCGGACTAAACAATGAGCAGTTCTTC
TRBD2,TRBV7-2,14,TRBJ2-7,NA,CASSLSGGAYEQYF,TGTGCCAGCAGCCTCAGCGGGGGGGCCTACGAGCAGTACTTC
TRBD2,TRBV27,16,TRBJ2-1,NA,CASSFGGGRGYNEQFF,TGTGCCAGCAGTTTCGGGGGCGGGAGGGGCTACAATGAGCAGTTCTTC
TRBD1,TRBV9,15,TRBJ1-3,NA,CASSVDQGAGNTIYF,TGTGCCAGCAGCGTAGATCAGGGGGCAGGAAACACCATATATTTT
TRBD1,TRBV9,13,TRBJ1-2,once,CASSVEDRHGYTF,TGTGCCAGCAGCGTAGAGGACAGGCATGGCTACACCTTC
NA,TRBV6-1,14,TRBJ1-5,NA,CASSEGAGNQPQHF,TGTGCCAGCAGTGAAGGGGCCGGCAATCAGCCCCAGCATTTT
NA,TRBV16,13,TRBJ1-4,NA,CASSRRTGGKLFF,TGTGCCAGCAGCCGCCGGACCGGGGGAAAACTGTTTTTT
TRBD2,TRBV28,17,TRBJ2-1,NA,CASSPTSGRAAYNEQFF,TGTGCCAGCAGCCCGACTAGCGGGAGGGCCGCCTACAATGAGCAGTTCTTC
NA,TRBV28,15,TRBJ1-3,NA,CASSFDSNSGNTIYF,TGTGCCAGCAGTTTCGACAGTAACTCTGGAAACACCATATATTTT